Described below is a single TCR beta chain sequence and its context. This sample is part of a study of PD-L1 blockade in urothelial cancer. Study in general: Enrolled patients had been treated previously with 0 to 3 chemotherapy regimens.

CDR1 is SNHLY and CDR2 is FYNNEI in the germline V gene. The CDR3 extends over 12 amino acids. The V segment lost 8 bases and the J segment 8 bases; nucleotides outside the gene matches: 6. Time point: peripheral blood 6 weeks after treatment start. Some clones are missing from TCRdb's copy, which holds only in-frame ones; the method was immunoSEQ multiplex PCR. Among some 120,000 clones, approximately 90% were seen once, and the ten largest hold more than 1.5%. This sample comprised PBMCs, obtained around atezolizumab (anti-PD-L1) treatment. This receptor was obtained from a man in his fifties or sixties with urothelial cancer. The chain is built from TRBV2 and TRBJ1-5, with TRBD1 matching 7 bases. The CDR3 coding sequence is TGTGCCAGCGGATTCGACAGGGAGCCCCAGCATTTT. The encoded protein is CASGFDREPQHF.